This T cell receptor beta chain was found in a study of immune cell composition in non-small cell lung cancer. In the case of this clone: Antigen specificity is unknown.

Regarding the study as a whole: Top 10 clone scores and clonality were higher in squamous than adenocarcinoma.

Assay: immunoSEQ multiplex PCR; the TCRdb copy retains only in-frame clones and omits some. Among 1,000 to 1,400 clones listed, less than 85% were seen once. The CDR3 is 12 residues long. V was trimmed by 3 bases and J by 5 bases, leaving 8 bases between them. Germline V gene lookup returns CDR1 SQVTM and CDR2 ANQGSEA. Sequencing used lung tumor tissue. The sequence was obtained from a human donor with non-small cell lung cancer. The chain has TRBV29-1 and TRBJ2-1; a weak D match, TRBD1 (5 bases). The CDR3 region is CSVEETDNEQFF. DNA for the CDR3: TGCAGCGTTGAGGAGACAGACAATGAGCAGTTCTTC.